Sequencing of this T cell receptor beta chain was carried out in a study of breast tumors, draining lymph nodes, adjacent tissues. General study findings and limits: Findings are consistent with lymph node origin and intratumoral expansion of most tumor T cells. Luminal-like breast cancer showed significantly higher tumor–nontumor repertoire similarity than basal-like. Tumors had less TCR diversity than lymph nodes, more than nontumor tissue. The lymph node origin of tumor T cells was framed as consistent with a hypothesis, not demonstrated.

This clonotype was counted a single time. Antigen unknown. A read error may account for a junction end that differs from germline. TCRdb re-called the multiplex PCR reads through MiXCR, storing one row per CDR3 protein. The sample includes some 170,000 distinct CDR3 sequences, 33% of them seen just once. This CDR3 is 15 amino acids long. From germline, CDR1 is WSHSY and CDR2 SAAADI. Samples came from axillary lymph nodes draining the breast cancer. This receptor was obtained from a female donor with breast cancer. Some clones in this sample may be carry-over from other donors' samples. The rearrangement joins TRBV10-2 to TRBJ1-5, with 8 bases that match TRBD1. The sequenced sample consisted of axillary lymph node tissue. The CDR3 spells CASTERTGRNQPQHF. The CDR3 DNA reads as TGCGCCAGCACTGAGCGGACAGGGCGCAATCAGCCCCAGCATTTT.